Below are 28 T cell receptor beta chains sequenced from a single sample in a study of T cells in Graves' hyperthyroidism and ophthalmopathy. Regions amplified from RNA transcripts were the TCR beta CDR3 regions. TCR CDR3 underwent first-round RT-PCR with the HTBI primer set. TCRdb ran MiXCR on the multiplex PCR reads and lists one entry per CDR3 protein. Among fewer than 400,000 distinct CDR3 sequences, more than 15% were seen once, and the ten largest hold 25% to 30%. The sequenced sample was blood. The receptors shown here come from a woman between 18 and 29 years old with Graves' hyperthyroidism that later progressed to Graves' ophthalmopathy.

Concerning this clonotype itself: It may be a read error: a sequence one base away is much more abundant. The CDR3 bases are TGTGCCAGCAACGGAGGGGACGAGCGGTACTTC. Translating it yields CASNGGDERYF. The rearrangement uses TRBV2 and TRBJ2-7, with D perhaps matching TRBD2 (6 bases). The CDR3 runs to 11 residues. Germline loops: CDR1 SNHLY, CDR2 FYNNEI.

This clonotype was recorded many times. J is TRBJ2-1 and V is TRBV11-2; 7 bases map to TRBD2. Germline-derived CDR1 and CDR2 are SGHAT and FQNNGV. V dropped 9 bases and J dropped 6; count of bases not matched to a gene: 11. CDR3 length: 14 residues. CDR3: CASSAGFYTNEQFF. CDR3 DNA sequence: TGTGCCAGTTCAGCGGGATTTTATACCAATGAGCAGTTCTTC.

This clonotype was seen repeatedly, ten times or more. J is TRBJ1-2 and V is TRBV11-2; possible D gene TRBD1, 6 bases. The ends were cut back, 5 bases at V and 6 bases at J, with 13 bases in the middle. CDR3 length equals 13 residues. Germline CDR1 is SGHAT and CDR2 is FQNNGV. As DNA, the CDR3 is TGTGCCAGCAGCACGGGACAAGCGAATGGCTACACCTTC. Translating gives CASSTGQANGYTF.

Regarding this clonotype: One junction end does not reproduce the germline sequence, and a read error may be involved. This sequence joins TRBV24-1 and TRBJ2-1, with D uncertain. The CDR3 extends over 14 amino acids. Per the germline V gene, CDR1 is KGHDR and CDR2 is SFDVKD. The chain's CDR3 is CAASGVLDIDEQFF. CDR3 nucleotide sequence: TGTGCCGCCAGTGGGGTCCTTGATATTGATGAGCAGTTCTTC.

CDR3 sequence reads: CASTDRLGYEQYF. The CDR3 bases are TGTGCCAGCACCGATCGCTTGGGCTACGAGCAGTACTTC. The V and J genes are TRBV6-1 and TRBJ2-7; unclear D gene. This CDR3 has 13 amino acids. The germline gives CDR1 MNHNS, CDR2 SASEGT. V was shortened by 7 bases and J by 3 bases, with 13 bases between the two germline ends.

This clonotype was observed many times. The chain uses TRBV30 and TRBJ2-1, with 14 bases aligning to TRBD2. V trimming: 1 base; J trimming: 8 bases; junction bases outside the gene matches: 4. Germline V gene data show CDR1 as GTSNPN and CDR2 as SVGIG (reference sequence). CDR3 length: 15 residues. CDR3 nucleotides: TGTGCCTGGAGTGGGGGGGGACTAGCGGGAGATGAGCAGTTCTTC. It encodes CAWSGGGLAGDEQFF.

The table lists this clonotype with a few counts. The chain joins TRBV24-1 to TRBJ2-1; 9 bases align to TRBD1. CDR3 length: 16 amino acids. CDR1 and CDR2 (germline): KGHDR, SFDVKD. V lost 2 bases and J lost 4; bases outside the gene matches: 5. The CDR3 loop is CATSDSQGAPYNEQFF. CDR3 DNA sequence: TGTGCCACCAGTGATTCACAGGGGGCTCCTTACAATGAGCAGTTCTTC.

The chain is built from TRBV27 and TRBJ1-2, with TRBD1 matching 7 bases. V gave up 5 bases and J gave up 3 bases; unmatched junction bases: 3. The CDR3 sequence is 13 residues long. Germline values: CDR1 MNHEY, CDR2 SMNVEV (reference sequence). The CDR3 spells CASSDRADYGYTF. DNA of the CDR3: TGTGCCAGCAGTGACAGGGCTGACTATGGCTACACCTTC.

This clonotype was observed many times. The junction departs from the called germline gene at one end, perhaps through a read error. The chain couples TRBV12-3 or TRBV12-4 to TRBJ2-1, with 9 bases fitting TRBD2. This CDR3 has 14 amino acids. CDR3 region: CASRLAGDNNEQFF. As DNA, the CDR3 is TGTGCCAGCAGATTAGCGGGAGACAACAATGAGCAGTTCTTC.

CDR3: CSARDEYGYTF. The CDR3 coding sequence is TGCAGTGCTAGAGATGAATATGGCTACACCTTC. This sequence joins TRBV20-1 and TRBJ1-2; no reliable D call. The CDR3 has 11 residues. V was pared by 0 bases and J by 5 bases, with 4 bases between. Germline CDR1 and CDR2: DFQATT and SNEGSKA (reference sequence).

Many counts were recorded for this clonotype. The chain has TRBV29-1 and TRBJ2-1; D remains ambiguous. CDR3 length: 11 amino acids. Trimming shortened V by 4 bases and J by 6 bases, and 7 bases separated the two germline ends. Germline V lookup: CDR1 SQVTM, CDR2 ANQGSEA. This CDR3 is CSVVVSNEQFF. CDR3 nucleotides: TGCAGCGTTGTTGTCAGCAATGAGCAGTTCTTC.

As to this clonotype: This clone may be a read error of a much larger clone one base away. The chain employs TRBV28 and TRBJ1-2, with TRBD1 matching over 7 bases. CDR1 is MDHEN and CDR2 is SYDVKM in the germline V gene. This CDR3 spans 15 amino acids. The CDR3 spells CASSLWGQRNYGYAF. In DNA, the CDR3 is TGTGCCAGCAGTTTATGGGGACAGCGAAACTATGGCTACGCCTTC.

Many counts were recorded for this clonotype. The chain recombines TRBV20-1 with TRBJ2-2; 9 nucleotides agree with TRBD2. Germline lookup yields CDR1 DFQATT and CDR2 SNEGSKA (reference sequence). The CDR3 sequence is 14 residues long. V was clipped by 8 bases and J by 5 bases; unmatched bases: 9. The chain's CDR3 is CSTPGLAGTGELFF. The CDR3 DNA is TGCAGTACACCGGGGCTAGCGGGGACCGGGGAGCTGTTTTTT.

The table lists this clonotype with a few counts. The chain joins TRBV4-3 to TRBJ1-2; no firm D call. The germline gives CDR1 LGHNA, CDR2 YSLEER. The CDR3 runs to 13 residues. The ends were cut back, 4 bases at V and 4 bases at J, with 10 bases in the middle. In DNA form, the CDR3 reads TGCGCCAGCAGCCCCCGGACGGGCTATGGCTACACCTTC. It translates to CASSPRTGYGYTF.

This clonotype showed up many times. The V call is TRBV28, the J call TRBJ1-5; D call uncertain. The CDR3 length is 14 residues. The V gene lost 6 bases and the J gene lost 6 bases, with 15 bases spanning the gap. Germline assignment: CDR1 MDHEN and CDR2 SYDVKM. CDR3 in amino acids: CASRQVALGQPQHF. The CDR3 DNA reads as TGTGCCAGCAGACAAGTGGCGCTTGGTCAGCCCCAGCATTTT.

This clonotype was recorded many times. The chain couples TRBV28 to TRBJ1-2; 8 bases agree with TRBD1. The germline V gene has CDR1 MDHEN and CDR2 SYDVKM. The V and J ends lost 4 bases and 7 bases, in that order; junction bases with no gene match: 11. CDR3 length: 15 residues. CDR3 bases: TGTGCCAGCAGTTCGCCCTTCTCAGGGGGCCTTGGCTACACCTTC. Translated: CASSSPFSGGLGYTF.

The table lists this clonotype with a few counts. The chain joins TRBV9 to TRBJ2-2; D gene unclear. With 2 bases removed from V and 4 bases from J, the gap between germline ends came to 3 bases. CDR1 is SGDLS, CDR2 YYNGEE, per germline. The CDR3 consists of 12 residues. The CDR3 bases are TGTGCCAGCAGCGTTACCACCGGGGAGCTGTTTTTT. Translating it yields CASSVTTGELFF.

At least ten counts were recorded for this clonotype. The CDR3 sequence: CSARRGGSSYEQYF. As DNA, the CDR3 is TGCAGTGCTAGGAGGGGGGGATCGTCCTACGAGCAGTACTTC. The chain couples TRBV20-1 to TRBJ2-7, with D tentatively TRBD2 (7 bases). Between the trimmed V and J ends, which lost 3 bases and 1 base, there was a span of 13 bases. This CDR3 is built from 14 residues. Germline V lookup: CDR1 DFQATT, CDR2 SNEGSKA (reference sequence).

As DNA, the CDR3 is TGCAGTGCTAGAATCCCCGCCGGTAGCAATCAGCCCCAGCATTTT. Its protein product is CSARIPAGSNQPQHF. V is TRBV20-1 and J is TRBJ1-5; D call uncertain. V was cut by 2 bases and J by 0 bases, with 11 bases left in between. CDR3 size: 15 residues. Germline V gives CDR1 DFQATT, CDR2 SNEGSKA (reference sequence).

This clonotype occurred many times. This sequence joins TRBV11-2 and TRBJ2-1; D unresolved. This CDR3 is built from 16 residues. Germline V gives CDR1 SGHAT, CDR2 FQNNGV. V shed 4 bases and J shed 3 bases, with 16 bases lying between them. CDR3 protein: CASSSLYREVYNEQFF. The CDR3, as DNA: TGTGCCAGCAGCTCTCTTTACAGAGAGGTCTACAATGAGCAGTTCTTC. Drawing the rest from reference TRBV11-2 and TRBJ2-1, the complete variable domain is EAGVAQSPRYKIIEKRQSVAFWCNPISGHATLYWYQQILGQGPKLLIQFQNNGVVDDSQLPKDRFSAERLKGVDSTLKIQPAKLEDSAVYLCASSSLYREVYNEQFFGPGTRLTVL.

The table lists this clonotype with many counts. The J gene is TRBJ1-1, the V gene TRBV6-1; a possible D gene is TRBD1 (6 bases). V lost 2 bases, J lost 8 bases, and 15 bases lay in between. The CDR3 loop spans 14 amino acids. Germline lookup yields CDR1 MNHNS and CDR2 SASEGT. CDR3 loop: CASSESRGFGEAFF. The CDR3 DNA reads TGTGCCAGCAGTGAAAGTAGGGGGTTTGGAGAAGCTTTCTTT.

This clonotype was counted at least ten times. The chain employs TRBV5-1 and TRBJ2-7; D gene uncertain. Germline V lookup: CDR1 SGHRS, CDR2 YFSETQ. This CDR3 comprises 12 residues. Trimming took off 7 bases at V and 0 bases at J, with 8 bases between the two ends. The CDR3 loop reads CASRSDSYEQYF. DNA of the CDR3: TGCGCCAGCCGTTCTGACTCCTACGAGCAGTACTTC.

This chain connects TRBV19 to TRBJ1-5, with D possibly TRBD1 on 6 matching bases. Trimming removed 2 bases from V and 6 bases from J, with 11 bases in between. This CDR3 spans 14 amino acids. From germline, CDR1 is LNHDA and CDR2 SQIVND (reference sequence). The CDR3: CASSIMTGSQPQHF. In nucleotides, the CDR3 is TGTGCCAGTAGTATAATGACAGGCTCTCAGCCCCAGCATTTT.

This clonotype came up a few times. The CDR3 sequence is CASSLGLPRAEQYF. In DNA, the CDR3 is TGTGCCAGCAGTTTAGGGCTCCCAAGGGCCGAGCAGTACTTC. J is TRBJ2-7 and V is TRBV27; D ambiguous. This CDR3 has 14 amino acids. Per the germline V gene, CDR1 is MNHEY and CDR2 is SMNVEV (reference sequence). V lost 2 bases and J 6 bases, leaving 14 bases between the germline ends.

This clonotype was seen ten or more times. The chain links TRBV15 to TRBJ1-2; D not certain. The CDR3 extends over 15 amino acids. CDR1 and CDR2 from the germline V gene are LNHNV and YYDKDF (reference sequence). V gave up 0 bases and J gave up 3 bases, with 11 bases separating them. The CDR3 DNA reads TGTGCCACCAGCAGAGAGGCAGGCCTCGACTATGGCTACACCTTC. This translates into CATSREAGLDYGYTF.

This clonotype was seen many times. This chain connects TRBV18 to TRBJ1-3, with D tentatively TRBD1 (6 bases). V lost 5 bases, J lost 1 base, and 9 bases lay in between. Germline CDR1 and CDR2: KGHSH and LQKENI. The CDR3 covers 14 residues. The CDR3 sequence: CASSTGQSGNTIYF. The DNA for the CDR3 is TGTGCCAGCTCAACCGGACAGTCTGGAAACACCATATATTTT.

The chain joins TRBV29-1 to TRBJ2-2, with 8 nucleotides matching TRBD2. Germline V gives CDR1 SQVTM, CDR2 ANQGSEA. The CDR3 spans 13 residues. The CDR3 nucleotides read TGCGGCGGAGGGACGGGAGGGCCCGGGGAGCTGTTTTTT. Amino acids: CGGGTGGPGELFF.

This clonotype has a count of ten or more. V and J are TRBV6-2 or TRBV6-3 and TRBJ2-1; 12 bases are shared with TRBD2. The CDR3 runs 16 residues. Germline CDR1 MNHEY, CDR2 SVGEGT. With 6 bases clipped from V and 4 bases from J, the junction kept 7 bases outside the gene matches. This chain's CDR3 is CASSPRTSGAYNEQFF. In DNA, the CDR3 is TGTGCCAGCAGCCCACGGACTAGCGGGGCTTACAATGAGCAGTTCTTC.